Each of the 21 T cell receptor beta chains below was sequenced from the same sample in a study of blood T cell repertoires in COVID-19. Measured with immunoSEQ multiplex PCR; TCRdb has only the in-frame clones, and not every one. The table shows about 300,000 clones, with more than 80% occurring only once. The specimen was peripheral blood. The source of these receptors is a man younger than 30 who had recovered from COVID-19.

This sequence joins TRBV12-5 and TRBJ1-1, with 12 bases matching TRBD1. The CDR3 totals 15 residues. With V trimmed by 4 bases and J by 4 bases, 4 bases remained unmatched. CDR1 and CDR2 (germline): LGHNT, FRNRAP. The CDR3 is CASGSGQGAFTEAFF. Written as DNA, the CDR3 is TGTGCTAGTGGTTCGGGACAGGGGGCGTTCACTGAAGCTTTCTTT.

The chain recombines TRBV2 with TRBJ2-7, with 12 bases aligning to TRBD2. This CDR3 is 18 amino acids long. In germline, CDR1 is SNHLY, CDR2 FYNNEI. With 1 base clipped from V and 1 base from J, the junction kept 8 bases outside the gene matches. The CDR3 is CASSEGLAGGPSSYEQYF. In nucleotides, the CDR3 is TGTGCCAGCAGTGAAGGTCTAGCGGGAGGGCCCAGTTCCTACGAGCAGTACTTC. The variable domain in full, completed from reference TRBV2 and TRBJ2-7, reads EPEVTQTPSHQVTQMGQEVILRCVPISNHLYFYWYRQILGQKVEFLVSFYNNEISEKSEIFDDQFSVERPDGSNFTLKIRSTKLEDSAMYFCASSEGLAGGPSSYEQYFGPGTRLTVT.

The rearrangement links TRBV29-1 to TRBJ1-5, with D tentatively TRBD1 (5 bases). Germline V CDR1 and CDR2: SQVTM, ANQGSEA. The CDR3 is made up of 16 amino acids. V was trimmed by 4 bases and J by 0 bases, leaving 16 bases between them. This CDR3 reads CSVVFWGQSSNQPQHF. The CDR3 nucleotides are TGCAGCGTTGTGTTTTGGGGCCAGTCTAGCAATCAGCCCCAGCATTTT.

This chain joins TRBV4-1 and TRBJ2-2; perhaps TRBD1 as D (6 bases). CDR1 is MGHRA, CDR2 YSYEKL, per germline. Deletions cut 4 bases from V and 1 base from J, with 13 bases between. The CDR3 loop spans 16 amino acids. CDR3 DNA: TGCGCCAGCAGCCTCCGCGAGGGACAGAACACCGGGGAGCTGTTTTTT. Its translation: CASSLREGQNTGELFF.

The rearrangement links TRBV3-1 (or the pseudogene TRBV3-2) to TRBJ1-2; 8 bases align to TRBD1. V shed 5 bases and J 4 bases; nucleotides not matched to a gene: 12. CDR3 length: 16 residues. From germline, CDR1 is LGHDT and CDR2 YNNKEL (reference sequence). CDR3 bases: TGTGCCAGCAGCGCGTCAGGACAGGGCCCAAGCTATGGCTACACCTTC. Protein product: CASSASGQGPSYGYTF.

This clone was counted once. The chain couples TRBV6-9 to TRBJ1-1; 7 bases are shared with TRBD1. CDR1 MNHGY and CDR2 SVAAGI come from the germline V gene. The CDR3 is 15 residues long. J lost 2 bases, V lost 2 bases, and 5 bases had no gene match. In DNA, the CDR3 is TGTGCCAGCAGTTATCCGGGACAGAGAAACACTGAAGCTTTCTTT. Amino acids: CASSYPGQRNTEAFF.

This chain connects TRBV3-1 (or the pseudogene TRBV3-2) to TRBJ2-1, with D possibly TRBD2 on 6 matching bases. The ends were cut back, 0 bases at V and 2 bases at J, with 14 bases in the middle. The CDR3 has 17 residues. Germline CDR1 is LGHDT and CDR2 is YNNKEL (reference sequence). CDR3 region: CASSQDRPGATYNEQFF. Written as DNA, the CDR3 is TGTGCCAGCAGCCAAGATCGGCCGGGAGCAACCTACAATGAGCAGTTCTTC.

This clone was observed once. The V and J genes are TRBV27 and TRBJ2-7; perhaps TRBD1 as D (6 bases). The germline V gene has CDR1 MNHEY and CDR2 SMNVEV (reference sequence). V was cut by 4 bases and J by 5 bases, with 12 bases left in between. This CDR3 has 13 amino acids. CDR3 region: CASSSGRGHEQYF. As DNA, the CDR3 is TGTGCCAGCAGTTCGGGCAGGGGCCACGAGCAGTACTTC.

The chain uses TRBV19 and TRBJ2-7, with 9 nucleotides matching TRBD1. Germline V gene sequence: CDR1 LNHDA, CDR2 SQIVND (reference sequence). The CDR3 is 15 amino acids. With 3 bases clipped from V and 4 bases from J, the junction kept 7 bases outside the gene matches. The CDR3 nucleotides read TGTGCCAGTAGTATCAGCACAGGGGGCACATACGAGCAGTACTTC. It is translated as CASSISTGGTYEQYF.

The rearrangement uses TRBV7-2 and TRBJ2-2; D might be TRBD2 (5 bases). This CDR3 has 15 residues. Trimming left V 1 base short and J 6 bases short, with 12 bases between. Germline values: CDR1 SGHTA, CDR2 FQGNSA. In DNA, the CDR3 is TGTGCCAGCAGCTTAGACTGGTGGGAGCCCGGGGAGCTGTTTTTT. Protein sequence: CASSLDWWEPGELFF. Drawing the rest from reference TRBV7-2 and TRBJ2-2, the complete variable domain is GAGVSQSPSNKVTEKGKDVELRCDPISGHTALYWYRQSLGQGLEFLIYFQGNSAPDKSGLPSDRFSAERTGGSVSTLTIQRTQQEDSAVYLCASSLDWWEPGELFFGEGSRLTVL.

This chain connects TRBV27 to TRBJ2-7, with D possibly being TRBD1 (6 bases). With 5 bases removed from V and 5 bases from J, the gap between germline ends came to 13 bases. The CDR3 runs 13 residues. The germline gives CDR1 MNHEY, CDR2 SMNVEV (reference sequence). DNA of the CDR3: TGTGCCAGCAGTCCCCAGGGGACAAACGAGCAGTACTTC. This sequence encodes CASSPQGTNEQYF.

V is TRBV6-5 and J is TRBJ1-1; D perhaps matches TRBD1 (6 bases). This CDR3 is built from 12 residues. Trimming pared 6 bases from V and 4 bases from J, leaving 9 bases between. Germline CDR1 reads MNHEY; CDR2 reads SVGAGI. CDR3 amino acids: CASRGGVTEAFF. The CDR3 DNA is TGTGCCAGCAGAGGGGGGGTCACTGAAGCTTTCTTT.

This rearrangement joins TRBV19 to TRBJ2-1, with D possibly TRBD2 on 6 matching bases. Trimming took off 2 bases at V and 1 base at J, with 12 bases between the two ends. The germline CDR1 and CDR2 sequences are LNHDA and SQIVND (reference sequence). The CDR3 contains 16 residues. The CDR3 nucleotides read TGTGCCAGTAGTATAAGTGGGGGGTGGTCCTACAATGAGCAGTTCTTC. This encodes CASSISGGWSYNEQFF. The entire variable domain, with the rest obtained from reference TRBV19 and TRBJ2-1, is as follows: DGGITQSPKYLFRKEGQNVTLSCEQNLNHDAMYWYRQDPGQGLRLIYYSQIVNDFQKGDIAEGYSVSREKKESFPLTVTSAQKNPTAFYLCASSISGGWSYNEQFFGPGTRLTVL.

The genes are TRBV7-9 and TRBJ1-2; TRBD1 aligns across 12 bases. The CDR3 totals 15 residues. V lost 4 bases and J lost 2; bases outside the gene matches: 2. CDR1 SEHNR and CDR2 FQNEAQ come from the germline V gene (reference sequence). The DNA of the CDR3 is TGTGCCAGCAGCTCGGGACAGGGGGCGAACTATGGCTACACCTTC. This encodes CASSSGQGANYGYTF.

V and J are TRBV19 and TRBJ2-2; 12 nucleotides line up with TRBD2. Germline CDR1 is LNHDA and CDR2 is SQIVND (reference sequence). The CDR3 is 17 residues long. V trimming: 6 bases; J trimming: 5 bases; junction bases outside the gene matches: 10. Here the CDR3 reads CASSPLAGGRKTGELFF. The CDR3 bases are TGTGCCAGTAGCCCACTAGCGGGGGGCCGGAAGACCGGGGAGCTGTTTTTT.

V gene TRBV21-1 combines with J gene TRBJ2-2; the listed D gene, TRBD1, was not tested against the DNA. TRBV21-1 is reported as a pseudogene. This CDR3 spans 15 amino acids. CDR3 DNA sequence: TGTGCCAGCAGCCCCGGACAGGGTCCGATCGGGGAGCTGTTTTTT. It yields the protein CASSPGQGPIGELFF.

J is TRBJ2-1 and V is TRBV7-4; 7 positions agree with TRBD1. The CDR3 is made up of 16 amino acids. V gave up 5 bases and J gave up 5 bases; unmatched junction bases: 12. CDR1 and CDR2 from the germline V gene are SGHVT and SQSDAQ. CDR3 loop: CASSTVRDSSNNEQFF. CDR3 DNA: TGTGCCAGCAGCACAGTCCGGGACAGTAGTAACAATGAGCAGTTCTTC.

This clone was observed a single time. The rearrangement joins TRBV5-6 to TRBJ2-3; no firm D call. V was trimmed by 4 bases and J by 2 bases, leaving 17 bases between them. CDR3 length equals 16 residues. Germline CDR1 is SGHDT and CDR2 is YYEEEE. The DNA for the CDR3 is TGTGCCAGCAGCCCCCCTGTGACAATTCCCACAGATACGCAGTATTTT. Translated, it gives CASSPPVTIPTDTQYF. Full variable domain (missing parts from reference TRBV5-6 and TRBJ2-3): DAGVTQSPTHLIKTRGQQVTLRCSPKSGHDTVSWYQQALGQGPQFIFQYYEEEERQRGNFPDRFSGHQFPNYSSELNVNALLLGDSALYLCASSPPVTIPTDTQYFGPGTRLTVL.

The chain is built from TRBV19 and TRBJ2-5, with TRBD1 matching 7 bases. Germline CDR1 LNHDA, CDR2 SQIVND (reference sequence). The CDR3 extends over 16 amino acids. Germline trimming cut 3 bases from V and 0 bases from J; bases unmatched to any gene: 7. The CDR3 DNA reads TGTGCCAGTAGTATCATCACAGGGGCGGACCAAGAGACCCAGTACTTC. Protein product: CASSIITGADQETQYF.

This clone was recorded once. The rearrangement joins TRBV19 to TRBJ2-7; maybe TRBD1 (5 bases). Germline CDR1 reads LNHDA; CDR2 reads SQIVND (reference sequence). Between the trimmed V and J ends, which lost 0 bases and 3 bases, there was a span of 12 bases. This CDR3 has 15 amino acids. DNA for the CDR3: TGTGCCAGTAGTATAGAAAGGGGAAAAGGCTACGAGCAGTACTTC. Its translation is CASSIERGKGYEQYF. Based on the CDR3 plus reference TRBV19 and TRBJ2-7, the full variable domain is DGGITQSPKYLFRKEGQNVTLSCEQNLNHDAMYWYRQDPGQGLRLIYYSQIVNDFQKGDIAEGYSVSREKKESFPLTVTSAQKNPTAFYLCASSIERGKGYEQYFGPGTRLTVT.

The chain is built from TRBV5-1 and TRBJ1-1; D perhaps matches TRBD1 (5 bases). CDR3 length equals 16 residues. Trimming took off 1 base at V and 1 base at J, with 14 bases between the two ends. The germline gives CDR1 SGHRS, CDR2 YFSETQ. The CDR3 protein is CASSLNLVGGNTEAFF. The CDR3 DNA sequence: TGCGCCAGCAGCTTGAACCTTGTGGGGGGGAACACTGAAGCTTTCTTT.